This T cell receptor (beta chain) was captured by sequencing in a study of T-cell reconstitution after alpha-beta-depleted transplantation in children (dated by TCRdb to the mid-2010s). About the study as a whole: Using TCR repertoire profiling, the study quantitatively followed how T-cell immune reconstitution unfolded in children after TCRalphabeta/CD19-depleted allogeneic hematopoietic cell transplantation.

Per the publication, the treatment or condition label means: allogeneic hematopoietic cell transplantation with graft depleted of TCRalphabeta T cells and CD19 B cells. TCRalphabeta/CD19-depleted allogeneic hematopoietic cell grafts were given to the transplant recipients, all of whom were children. The research as a whole found: In some patients, high TCRbeta diversity at day 60 was attributed to recipient T cells and intrathymic progenitors that had survived conditioning. The apparently early recovery of alphabetaT-cell counts about two months after transplant reportedly depended on only several hundred rapidly expanded clones that came from non-depleted graft cells. Over subsequent months, a decline in hyperexpanded clone frequencies was noted, and after one year, T-cell counts and TCRbeta diversity were mostly ascribed to newly produced T cells.

In the case of this clonotype: Its antigen specificity is not known. No quality values exist for individual bases; no much larger clone is one base distant.

Library creation used PCR. The sample was run on an Illumina HiSeq 2500. TCR library preparation used molecular barcoding, with unique molecular identifiers applied to normalize quantification of the TCRbeta repertoire. The raw public reads went through TCRdb reprocessing: fastp at Q25, MiXCR clone calling, in-frame beta chains kept. Rows with a matching CDR3 protein are joined into one entry that keeps the most common DNA and genes. Here the sample has almost 600,000 distinct CDR3 sequences; 25% to 30% occur a single time. The leading ten clones occupy under 45% of the sample. The receptor was derived from a boy less than two years old with Wiskott-Aldrich syndrome, due to receive a stem cell transplant. Material: PBMCs, obtained before TCRalphabeta/CD19-depleted stem cell transplant.

The bases read TGTGCCAGCAGCTTAGGACTAGCGGGGGCTGAGACCCAGTACTTC. Its amino acids are CASSLGLAGAETQYF. The chain is assembled from TRBV7-7 and TRBJ2-5, and 12 bases in between align with TRBD2. From a lookup of the germline V gene (reference sequence), CDR1 and CDR2 are SSHAT and FNYEAQ. The CDR3 sequence holds 15 residues, the cysteine and phenylalanine included. The retained sequence is limited to the CDR3, 45 bases, with the frame set at the first base. Clipping removes 1 base from V and 5 bases from J, with 2 as the unmatched junction base count. The variable domain in full, with residues beyond the CDR3 obtained from the reference TRBV7-7 and TRBJ2-5 genes, is GAGVSQSPRYKVTKRGQDVTLRCDPISSHATLYWYQQALGQGPEFLTYFNYEAQPDKSGLPSDRFSAERPEGSISTLTIQRTEQRDSAMYRCASSLGLAGAETQYFGPGTRLLVL.